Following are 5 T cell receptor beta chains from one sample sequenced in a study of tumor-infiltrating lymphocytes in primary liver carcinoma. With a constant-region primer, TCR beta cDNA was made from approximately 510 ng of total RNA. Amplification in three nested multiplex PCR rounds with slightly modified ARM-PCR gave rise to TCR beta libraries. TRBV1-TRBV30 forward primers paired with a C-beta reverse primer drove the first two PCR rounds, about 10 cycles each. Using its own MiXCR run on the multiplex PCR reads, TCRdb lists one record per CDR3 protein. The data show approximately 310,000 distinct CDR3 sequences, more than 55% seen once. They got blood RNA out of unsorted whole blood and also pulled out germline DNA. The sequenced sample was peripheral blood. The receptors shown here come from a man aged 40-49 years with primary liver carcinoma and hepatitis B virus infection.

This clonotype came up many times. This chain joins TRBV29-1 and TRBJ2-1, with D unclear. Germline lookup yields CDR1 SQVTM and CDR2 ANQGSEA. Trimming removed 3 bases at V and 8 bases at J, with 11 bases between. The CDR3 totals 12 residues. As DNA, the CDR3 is TGCAGCGTTGAGGGTATAGCCCATGAGCAGTTCTTC. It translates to CSVEGIAHEQFF.

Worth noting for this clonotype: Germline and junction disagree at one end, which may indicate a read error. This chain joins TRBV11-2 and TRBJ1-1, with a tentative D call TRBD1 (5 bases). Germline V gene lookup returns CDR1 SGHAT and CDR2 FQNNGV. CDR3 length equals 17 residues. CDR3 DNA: TGTGCCAGCAGCTTAGATCCCGGGCCAGGGAGGATCACTGGAGCTTTCTTT. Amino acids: CASSLDPGPGRITGAFF.

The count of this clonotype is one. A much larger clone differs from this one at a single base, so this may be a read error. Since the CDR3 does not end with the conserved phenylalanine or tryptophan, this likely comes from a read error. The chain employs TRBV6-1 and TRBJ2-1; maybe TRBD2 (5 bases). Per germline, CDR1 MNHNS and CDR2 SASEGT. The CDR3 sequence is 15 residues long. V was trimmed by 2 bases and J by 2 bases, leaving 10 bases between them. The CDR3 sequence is CASSESWGAYNEQFL. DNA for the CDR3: TGTGCCAGCAGTGAATCTTGGGGAGCCTACAATGAGCAGTTCCTC.

The CDR3 region is CASSPRTGDGTDTQYF. CDR3 bases: TGTGCCAGCAGCCCCAGGACAGGGGACGGCACAGATACGCAGTATTTT. The rearrangement joins TRBV7-9 to TRBJ2-3, with 9 bases lining up with TRBD1. V trimming: 5 bases; J trimming: 1 base; junction bases outside the gene matches: 7. This CDR3 spans 16 amino acids. Germline lookup yields CDR1 SEHNR and CDR2 FQNEAQ (reference sequence). The full variable domain, rest sourced from reference TRBV7-9 and TRBJ2-3, is DTGVSQNPRHKITKRGQNVTFRCDPISEHNRLYWYRQTLGQGPEFLTYFQNEAQLEKSRLLSDRFSAERPKGSFSTLEIQRTEQGDSAMYLCASSPRTGDGTDTQYFGPGTRLTVL.

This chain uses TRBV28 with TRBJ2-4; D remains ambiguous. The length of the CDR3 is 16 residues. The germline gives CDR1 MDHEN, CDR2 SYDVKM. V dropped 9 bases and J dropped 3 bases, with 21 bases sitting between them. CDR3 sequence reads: CASSPPRTVGKNIQYF. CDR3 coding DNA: TGTGCCAGTAGTCCGCCCCGGACGGTGGGCAAAAACATTCAGTACTTC.